Presented here are 3 T cell receptor beta chains from one specimen sequenced in a study of blood T cell repertoires in COVID-19. Method: immunoSEQ multiplex PCR; TCRdb's copy keeps in-frame clones and lacks some. The sample shows some 220,000 clones, more than 65% of them seen only once. Sequenced: peripheral blood. These receptors came from a man between 50 and 59 years old with active or convalescent COVID-19.

The rearrangement uses TRBV5-6 and TRBJ1-3; 8 bases map to TRBD1. The V gene's germline CDR1 is SGHDT and CDR2 YYEEEE. After removal of 2 bases from V and 3 bases from J, the junction contained 7 bases not matched to a gene. The CDR3 runs 16 residues. This CDR3 reads CASSFGTGGGGNTIYF. The CDR3 region has the DNA TGTGCCAGCAGCTTTGGTACAGGGGGTGGTGGAAACACCATATATTTT.

The gene calls are TRBV28 and TRBJ2-3, with TRBD1 identical over 9 bases. This CDR3 region has 13 residues. Germline values: CDR1 MDHEN, CDR2 SYDVKM. The ends lost 6 bases at V and 9 bases at J; junction bases unmatched: 7. In nucleotides, the CDR3 is TGTGCCAGCAGCCCACAGGGGGCTTGGACGCAGTATTTT. Translation gives CASSPQGAWTQYF.

This chain uses TRBV3-1 (or the pseudogene TRBV3-2) with TRBJ2-3; TRBD2 agrees at 12 bases. The CDR3 is 15 amino acids. V lost 2 bases and J lost 6; bases outside the gene matches: 3. CDR1 is LGHDT, CDR2 YNNKEL, per germline (reference sequence). The CDR3 DNA sequence: TGTGCCAGCAGCCAACTCGGGACTAGCGGGGATACGCAGTATTTT. Its protein product is CASSQLGTSGDTQYF.